This T cell receptor (beta chain) was recorded in a study of T cells in Graves' hyperthyroidism and ophthalmopathy. This clonotype has ten or more counts. Trimming left V 0 bases short and J 3 bases short, with 18 bases between. The CDR3 totals 16 residues. Germline V gene data show CDR1 as DFQATT and CDR2 as SNEGSKA (reference sequence). Amplified regions were TCR beta CDR3 sequences from RNA transcripts. Primed by the HTBI set, a first-round RT-PCR was run on the TCR CDR3. Via MiXCR, TCRdb re-called the multiplex PCR reads, giving one row per CDR3 protein. Among some 620,000 distinct CDR3 sequences listed, roughly 15% were seen once.

Sequenced material: blood. The chain carries TRBV20-1 and TRBJ2-7, with no clear D. This clonotype originated in a woman under 40 with Graves' hyperthyroidism. CDR3 protein: CSARDEETWRSYEQYF. The CDR3 region has the DNA TGCAGTGCTAGAGATGAAGAGACGTGGCGGAGCTACGAGCAGTACTTC.